These T cell receptor beta chains were read from a single sample in a study of blood T cell repertoires in COVID-19. Profiling relied on immunoSEQ multiplex PCR, and the TCRdb table lists in-frame clones only, not all of them. The sample has about 140,000 clones; around 90% are singletons. The sequenced sample was peripheral blood. The receptors shown here come from a woman aged 55-69 years with acute or convalescent COVID-19. Each CDR3 is given with its conserved first and last residue. The D gene is left open where the match is weak. Size tells how often a clone was seen (once, few, many) or the class of an expanded clone, and some rows leave it out.

V gene: TRBV19
D gene: .
J gene: TRBJ1-4
clone size: .
CDR3 protein: CASRYGGATNEKLFF
CDR3 DNA: TGTGCCAGTAGGTACGGGGGAGCAACTAATGAAAAACTGTTTTTT

V gene: TRBV6-5
D gene: TRBD1
J gene: TRBJ2-1
clone size: few
CDR3 protein: CASSWDRVSHEQFF
CDR3 DNA: TGTGCCAGCAGTTGGGACAGGGTTTCCCATGAGCAGTTCTTC

V gene: TRBV5-1
D gene: TRBD2
J gene: TRBJ2-5
clone size: .
CDR3 protein: CASSSNGLEEETQYF
CDR3 DNA: TGCGCCAGCAGCTCAAACGGACTAGAAGAAGAGACCCAGTACTTC

V gene: TRBV15
D gene: TRBD1
J gene: TRBJ1-2
clone size: .
CDR3 protein: CATGDRDKILHGYTF
CDR3 DNA: TGTGCCACCGGGGACAGGGACAAAATACTGCATGGCTACACCTTC

V gene: TRBV7-7
D gene: .
J gene: TRBJ2-2
clone size: .
CDR3 protein: CASSPNEGVTGELFF
CDR3 DNA: TGTGCTAGCAGCCCCAACGAGGGGGTGACCGGGGAGCTGTTTTTT

V gene: TRBV7-9
D gene: TRBD2
J gene: TRBJ2-1
clone size: .
CDR3 protein: CASSFRTSGGAYEQFF
CDR3 DNA: TGTGCCAGCAGCTTTCGGACTAGCGGGGGGGCCTATGAGCAGTTCTTC

V gene: TRBV28
D gene: .
J gene: TRBJ1-1
clone size: .
CDR3 protein: CASCLYTEAFF
CDR3 DNA: TGTGCCAGCTGCCTATATACGGAGGCTTTCTTT

V gene: TRBV6-2/TRBV6-3
D gene: .
J gene: TRBJ2-5
clone size: .
CDR3 protein: CASSYSTGSEPETQYF
CDR3 DNA: TGTGCCAGCAGTTACTCTACAGGCTCGGAACCTGAGACCCAGTACTTC

V gene: TRBV4-1
D gene: .
J gene: TRBJ1-1
clone size: .
CDR3 protein: CASSLRGNTEAFF
CDR3 DNA: TGCGCCAGCAGCCTAAGGGGCAACACTGAAGCTTTCTTT

V gene: TRBV28
D gene: .
J gene: TRBJ2-7
clone size: .
CDR3 protein: CASSLVQGYEQYF
CDR3 DNA: TGTGCCAGCAGTTTAGTCCAGGGTTACGAGCAGTACTTC

V gene: TRBV9
D gene: .
J gene: TRBJ1-1
clone size: .
CDR3 protein: CASSPQTGNTEAFF
CDR3 DNA: TGTGCCAGCAGCCCTCAGACTGGGAACACTGAAGCTTTCTTT

V gene: TRBV6-1
D gene: TRBD1
J gene: TRBJ2-7
clone size: few
CDR3 protein: CASSEPGQGRDEQYF
CDR3 DNA: TGTGCCAGCAGTGAACCGGGACAGGGGAGGGACGAGCAGTACTTC

V gene: TRBV28
D gene: .
J gene: TRBJ2-7
clone size: .
CDR3 protein: CASTVNLPGVYEQYF
CDR3 DNA: TGTGCCAGCACTGTGAATCTTCCAGGGGTTTACGAGCAGTACTTC

V gene: TRBV6-6
D gene: TRBD2
J gene: TRBJ2-7
clone size: .
CDR3 protein: CASSGREGSYYEQYF
CDR3 DNA: TGTGCCAGCAGCGGGAGGGAGGGGTCTTACTACGAGCAGTACTTC

V gene: TRBV27
D gene: TRBD1
J gene: TRBJ1-1
clone size: .
CDR3 protein: CASTPPPGQRNTEAFF
CDR3 DNA: TGTGCCAGCACCCCCCCGCCGGGACAGAGGAACACTGAAGCTTTCTTT

V gene: TRBV5-6
D gene: .
J gene: TRBJ1-2
clone size: .
CDR3 protein: CASSSWVGAATDGYTF
CDR3 DNA: TGTGCCAGCAGCTCTTGGGTTGGGGCAGCAACGGATGGCTACACCTTC

V gene: TRBV30
D gene: .
J gene: TRBJ2-5
clone size: .
CDR3 protein: CAWSELLKTQYF
CDR3 DNA: TGTGCCTGGAGTGAACTATTAAAGACCCAGTACTTC

V gene: TRBV5-6
D gene: TRBD1
J gene: TRBJ1-6
clone size: .
CDR3 protein: CASSHRGSNSPLHF
CDR3 DNA: TGTGCCAGCAGCCACAGGGGAAGTAATTCACCCCTCCACTTT

V gene: TRBV9
D gene: .
J gene: TRBJ2-2
clone size: .
CDR3 protein: CASSVDTFPGELFF
CDR3 DNA: TGTGCCAGCAGCGTTGACACATTTCCGGGGGAGCTGTTTTTT

V gene: TRBV4-3
D gene: .
J gene: TRBJ1-2
clone size: .
CDR3 protein: CASSKAPPGEAYGYTF
CDR3 DNA: TGCGCCAGCAGCAAGGCTCCCCCGGGGGAGGCCTATGGCTACACCTTC

V gene: TRBV21-1
D gene: .
J gene: TRBJ2-4
clone size: once
CDR3 protein: CASSIPGQILAKNIQYF
CDR3 DNA: TGTGCCAGCAGCATACCGGGACAGATACTAGCCAAAAACATTCAGTACTTC